The 8 T cell receptor beta chains given below trace back to one sample, sequenced in a study of technical replicates of blood from several donors. Libraries were prepared by immunoSEQ multiplex PCR; TCRdb keeps only in-frame clonotypes and omits some of them. The repertoire holds tens of thousands of clones, with 91% as singletons. The sequenced sample was T cells isolated from PBMCs. All receptors come from a human donor in good health. Some clones in this sample may be carry-over from other donors' samples.

This clone appeared once. The rearrangement links TRBV18 to TRBJ2-7, with 15 bases aligning to TRBD2. The length of the CDR3 is 17 residues. V was pared by 3 bases and J by 3 bases, with 6 bases of the junction left unmatched. The germline V gene encodes CDR1 KGHSH and CDR2 LQKENI. The CDR3 region has the DNA TGTGCCAGCTCACCCCGCCCGGGACTAGCGGGGGGCTACGAGCAGTACTTC. Protein: CASSPRPGLAGGYEQYF.

This chain uses TRBV4-2 with TRBJ2-3, with TRBD2 identical over 8 bases. Trimming at V came to 0 bases and at J to 0 bases, leaving 2 bases not matched to a gene. There are 16 residues in the CDR3. CDR1 LGHNA and CDR2 YNFKEQ come from the germline V gene. Here the CDR3 reads CASSQEPSGSTDTQYF. The CDR3 DNA follows: TGTGCCAGCAGCCAAGAACCTAGCGGGAGCACAGATACGCAGTATTTT.

The CDR3: CSVGAGGSFSGANVLTF. The CDR3 nucleotides read TGCAGCGTTGGGGCAGGGGGTTCCTTCTCTGGGGCCAACGTCCTGACTTTC. The V and J genes are TRBV29-1 and TRBJ2-6; 7 positions match TRBD1. Germline loops: CDR1 SQVTM, CDR2 ANQGSEA. V lost 4 bases and J lost 0; bases outside the gene matches: 9. The CDR3 spans 17 residues.

The chain employs TRBV7-8 and TRBJ1-2; possibly TRBD1 for D (5 bases). This CDR3 spans 14 amino acids. Germline lookup yields CDR1 SGHVS and CDR2 FQNEAQ. Trimming took off 5 bases at V and 5 bases at J, with 15 bases between the two ends. The CDR3 coding sequence is TGTGCCAGCAGCCCCGCCGGGGGGGGGTATGGCTACACCTTC. Amino acids: CASSPAGGGYGYTF.

The chain is built from TRBV7-9 and TRBJ2-4, with unresolved D. V was clipped by 5 bases and J by 6 bases, with 8 bases between them. This CDR3 contains 12 residues. From germline, CDR1 is SEHNR and CDR2 FQNEAQ (reference sequence). CDR3 amino acids: CASSRSGNIQYF. In nucleotides, the CDR3 is TGTGCCAGCAGCCGTTCGGGAAACATTCAGTACTTC.

The rearrangement uses TRBV21-1 and TRBJ1-1. TRBV21-1 is designated a pseudogene. The CDR3 has 18 residues. The CDR3 sequence is CASSKKVGGCLLNTEAFF. The DNA of the CDR3 is TGTGCCAGCAGCAAAAAGGTCGGAGGGTGTCTCTTGAACACTGAAGCTTTCTTT.

The chain couples TRBV2 to TRBJ2-5; 9 bases match TRBD1. The CDR3 totals 19 residues. Germline loops: CDR1 SNHLY, CDR2 FYNNEI. Trimming cost V 4 bases and J 0 bases; bases outside gene matches: 15. CDR3 coding DNA: TGTGCCAGCAGTGGGGAACAACAGGGGGCCTCCCTGGACCAAGAGACCCAGTACTTC. It specifies CASSGEQQGASLDQETQYF.

The rearrangement joins TRBV11-2 to TRBJ2-3; D possibly corresponds to TRBD1 (6 bases). This CDR3 is built from 16 residues. V lost 6 bases and J lost 0, with 16 bases in between. Germline V CDR1 and CDR2: SGHAT, FQNNGV. CDR3 nucleotides: TGTGCCAGCAGAACGGCCGGACAGAAAAGCACAGATACGCAGTATTTT. This encodes CASRTAGQKSTDTQYF. Full variable domain (rest looked up from reference TRBV11-2 and TRBJ2-3): EAGVAQSPRYKIIEKRQSVAFWCNPISGHATLYWYQQILGQGPKLLIQFQNNGVVDDSQLPKDRFSAERLKGVDSTLKIQPAKLEDSAVYLCASRTAGQKSTDTQYFGPGTRLTVL.